The 32 T cell receptor beta chains reported below all come from one sample, sequenced in a study of blood T cell repertoires in COVID-19. Sequencing was performed with immunoSEQ multiplex PCR; in TCRdb, only in-frame clones are kept and a portion is missing. The table has around 250,000 clones, about 82% seen once. The sequenced sample was PBMCs or T cells enriched from blood (not recorded which). The receptors stem from a woman aged 45 to 65 with acute COVID-19.

The rearrangement links TRBV11-3 to TRBJ1-3, with 7 bases fitting TRBD1. CDR1 is SGHNT and CDR2 is YENEEA in the germline V gene. This CDR3 region has 17 residues. V dropped 0 bases and J dropped 4; count of bases not matched to a gene: 9. The CDR3 region has the DNA TGTGCCAGCAGCTTAGATCGTGCGACAGGGACGGGAAACACCATATATTTT. It encodes CASSLDRATGTGNTIYF.

This clone appeared once. This chain uses TRBV30 with TRBJ2-7; 8 positions agree with TRBD1. Germline values: CDR1 GTSNPN, CDR2 SVGIG (reference sequence). The CDR3 is 14 residues long. V lost 2 bases and J lost 9; bases outside the gene matches: 12. The CDR3 spells CAWSPTGVGTVQYF. For the CDR3, the DNA is TGTGCCTGGAGTCCGACAGGGGTGGGAACCGTGCAGTACTTC.

V and J are TRBV7-9 and TRBJ1-1, with a weak D call TRBD1 (5 bases). Germline V gene lookup returns CDR1 SEHNR and CDR2 FQNEAQ (reference sequence). The CDR3 is made up of 14 amino acids. Between the trimmed V and J ends, which lost 6 bases and 4 bases, there was a span of 15 bases. The chain's CDR3 is CASRTGQGGTEAFF. The CDR3 DNA reads TGTGCCAGCAGGACCGGGCAGGGTGGCACTGAAGCTTTCTTT. The variable domain in full, with the rest retrieved from reference TRBV7-9 and TRBJ1-1, is DTGVSQNPRHKITKRGQNVTFRCDPISEHNRLYWYRQTLGQGPEFLTYFQNEAQLEKSRLLSDRFSAERPKGSFSTLEIQRTEQGDSAMYLCASRTGQGGTEAFFGQGTRLTVV.

The chain uses TRBV19 and TRBJ1-1, with D perhaps matching TRBD1 (5 bases). V was clipped by 5 bases and J by 2 bases, with 21 bases between them. CDR1 LNHDA and CDR2 SQIVND come from the germline V gene (reference sequence). The CDR3 sequence is 17 residues long. CDR3 region: CASSRFTLQGRNTEAFF. The CDR3 DNA is TGTGCCAGTAGTCGTTTTACCCTCCAGGGCCGAAACACTGAAGCTTTCTTT. Supplemented by reference TRBV19 and TRBJ1-1, the full variable domain reads DGGITQSPKYLFRKEGQNVTLSCEQNLNHDAMYWYRQDPGQGLRLIYYSQIVNDFQKGDIAEGYSVSREKKESFPLTVTSAQKNPTAFYLCASSRFTLQGRNTEAFFGQGTRLTVV.

The genes are TRBV19 and TRBJ1-3; 7 bases agree with TRBD1. This CDR3 spans 18 amino acids. The V and J ends lost 1 base and 0 bases, in that order; junction bases with no gene match: 9. CDR1 and CDR2 (germline): LNHDA, SQIVND (reference sequence). The CDR3 spells CASSIAPRGGRSGNTIYF. DNA of the CDR3: TGTGCCAGTAGTATAGCCCCCAGAGGGGGCCGCTCTGGAAACACCATATATTTT.

The V and J genes are TRBV6-2 or TRBV6-3 and TRBJ2-7; 8 nucleotides align to TRBD1. CDR3 length: 14 amino acids. CDR1 is MNHEY, CDR2 SVGEGT, per germline. V was pared by 4 bases and J by 7 bases, with 9 bases of the junction left unmatched. The CDR3 region has the DNA TGTGCCAGCAGTTCCATGGACAGGGCGAGGGAGCAGTACTTC. Residues: CASSSMDRAREQYF.

The chain recombines TRBV7-8 with TRBJ1-2, with 7 positions matching TRBD1. Germline V gives CDR1 SGHVS, CDR2 FQNEAQ. The trim removed 1 base at V and 4 bases at J, leaving 3 bases unmatched. The CDR3 length is 14 residues. CDR3 in amino acids: CASSLGGTVYGYTF. The CDR3 DNA reads as TGTGCCAGCAGCTTAGGGGGGACAGTCTATGGCTACACCTTC. Complete variable domain (other parts from reference TRBV7-8 and TRBJ1-2): GAGVSQSPRYKVAKRGQDVALRCDPISGHVSLFWYQQALGQGPEFLTYFQNEAQLDKSGLPSDRFFAERPEGSVSTLKIQRTQQEDSAVYLCASSLGGTVYGYTFGSGTRLTVV.

The chain carries TRBV7-7 and TRBJ2-2; possibly TRBD2 for D (5 bases). Per the germline V gene, CDR1 is SSHAT and CDR2 is FNYEAQ (reference sequence). The length of the CDR3 is 15 residues. V was clipped by 2 bases and J by 5 bases, with 12 bases between them. CDR3 bases: TGTGCCAGCAGCTTAACGGGGAAGTATACCGGGGAGCTGTTTTTT. This sequence encodes CASSLTGKYTGELFF.

This clone was counted a few times. The rearrangement joins TRBV6-2 or TRBV6-3 to TRBJ2-3; D call uncertain. V was pared by 3 bases and J by 6 bases, with 4 bases between. The germline gives CDR1 MNHEY, CDR2 SVGEGT. This CDR3 region has 11 residues. The DNA for the CDR3 is TGTGCCAGCAGTTATGCGGATACGCAGTATTTT. Amino acids: CASSYADTQYF.

The chain uses TRBV18 and TRBJ1-4; TRBD1 matches 8 bases. V was pared by 4 bases and J by 5 bases, with 6 bases of the junction left unmatched. Germline V gene sequence: CDR1 KGHSH, CDR2 LQKENI. This CDR3 region has 15 residues. CDR3 region: CASSLSGGENEKLFF. CDR3 coding DNA: TGTGCCAGCTCACTTTCAGGGGGCGAAAATGAAAAACTGTTTTTT.

V gene TRBV14 combines with J gene TRBJ1-1, with D maybe TRBD1 (6 bases). CDR3 length equals 14 residues. Looked up from germline, CDR1 is SGHDN and CDR2 is FVKESK. Trimming stripped 1 base from V and 6 bases from J, with 12 bases between. CDR3 sequence: CASSQVGRGAEAFF. Written as DNA, the CDR3 is TGTGCCAGCAGCCAAGTGGGCAGGGGAGCTGAAGCTTTCTTT.

This chain uses TRBV30 with TRBJ1-4, with a possible D match to TRBD1 (5 bases). This CDR3 region has 13 residues. CDR1 and CDR2 from the germline V gene are GTSNPN and SVGIG (reference sequence). CDR3: CARGGTTNEKLFF. CDR3 coding DNA: TGTGCTCGGGGGGGGACAACTAATGAAAAACTGTTTTTT.

This clone was recorded once. The gene calls are TRBV5-4 and TRBJ1-3; D may be TRBD1 (6 bases). Germline CDR1 reads SGHNT; CDR2 reads YYREEE (reference sequence). CDR3 length: 14 residues. V was clipped by 2 bases and J by 1 base, with 7 bases between them. CDR3 coding DNA: TGTGCCAGCAGCTTACAGGGTTCTGGAAACACCATATATTTT. Translating gives CASSLQGSGNTIYF.

J is TRBJ2-7 and V is TRBV6-5, with a possible D match to TRBD1 (6 bases). CDR1 is MNHEY and CDR2 is SVGAGI in the germline V gene. The CDR3 sequence is 14 residues long. V shed 5 bases and J shed 2 bases, with 13 bases lying between them. The DNA for the CDR3 is TGTGCCAGCAGTAACAGGGCTTCAACCTACGAGCAGTACTTC. This translates into CASSNRASTYEQYF.

This clone was picked up one time. V and J are TRBV5-1 and TRBJ1-3; D unclear. The CDR3 runs to 15 residues. V dropped 1 base and J dropped 1 base, with 9 bases sitting between them. CDR1 is SGHRS, CDR2 YFSETQ, per germline. CDR3 sequence reads: CASSLIGESGNTIYF. The CDR3 region has the DNA TGCGCCAGCAGCTTGATCGGGGAGTCTGGAAACACCATATATTTT.

V and J are TRBV5-5 and TRBJ1-3; no definite D call. The V and J ends lost 2 bases and 1 base respectively, with 4 bases between them. This CDR3 is 13 amino acids long. Germline-derived CDR1 and CDR2 are SGHKS and YYEKEE (reference sequence). The CDR3 protein is CASSFLSGNTIYF. CDR3 bases: TGTGCCAGCAGCTTCCTATCTGGAAACACCATATATTTT. The full variable domain, in which reference TRBV5-5 and TRBJ1-3 provide the parts outside the CDR3, is DAGVTQSPTHLIKTRGQQVTLRCSPISGHKSVSWYQQVLGQGPQFIFQYYEKEERGRGNFPDRFSARQFPNYSSELNVNALLLGDSALYLCASSFLSGNTIYFGEGSWLTVV.

CDR3 coding DNA: TGTGCCTGGAGGGCTAAAACCGGGATCTCTGGAAACACCATATATTTT. This codes for CAWRAKTGISGNTIYF. This chain links TRBV30 with TRBJ1-3; no clear D gene. Per the germline V gene, CDR1 is GTSNPN and CDR2 is SVGIG (reference sequence). The CDR3 spans 16 residues. With 3 bases removed from V and 0 bases from J, the gap between germline ends came to 15 bases.

J is TRBJ2-2 and V is TRBV7-3; 12 nucleotides agree with TRBD2. After removal of 4 bases from V and 5 bases from J, the junction contained 11 bases not matched to a gene. The CDR3 consists of 18 residues. The V gene's germline CDR1 is SGHTA and CDR2 FQGTGA. CDR3 DNA sequence: TGTGCCAGCAGCTCGACTAGCGGGGGAGGGAAGGGAACCGGGGAGCTGTTTTTT. Its translation is CASSSTSGGGKGTGELFF.

J is TRBJ2-7 and V is TRBV7-9; a possible D gene is TRBD1 (6 bases). The CDR3 covers 17 residues. V lost 1 base and J lost 6, with 22 bases in between. Per the germline V gene, CDR1 is SEHNR and CDR2 is FQNEAQ (reference sequence). The CDR3: CASSLGVGTRSVGEQYF. The CDR3 DNA follows: TGTGCCAGCAGCTTAGGGGTTGGGACACGCAGCGTCGGCGAGCAGTACTTC.

V is TRBV3-1 (or the pseudogene TRBV3-2) and J is TRBJ1-2, with 7 nucleotides matching TRBD1. V dropped 4 bases and J dropped 0; count of bases not matched to a gene: 11. Germline lookup yields CDR1 LGHDT and CDR2 YNNKEL (reference sequence). The CDR3 runs 17 residues. The CDR3 sequence is CASSPSGQSTTNYGYTF. In nucleotides, the CDR3 is TGTGCCAGCAGCCCCTCGGGACAGTCAACTACTAACTATGGCTACACCTTC.

The rearrangement links TRBV7-2 to TRBJ1-1; no clear D gene. Trimming cost V 4 bases and J 6 bases, with 15 bases left between them. This CDR3 is built from 14 residues. In germline, CDR1 is SGHTA, CDR2 FQGNSA. CDR3 sequence (DNA): TGTGCCAGCAGCTCTGTAAGGAGTGGCGCTGAAGCTTTCTTT. Its translation is CASSSVRSGAEAFF.

This clone came up a few times. The chain has TRBV3-1 (or the pseudogene TRBV3-2) and TRBJ1-2; maybe TRBD1 (5 bases). This CDR3 is 14 amino acids long. V was clipped by 4 bases and J by 4 bases, with 13 bases between them. Germline V gene data show CDR1 as LGHDT and CDR2 as YNNKEL (reference sequence). The CDR3 reads CASSRFRVGYGYTF. CDR3 sequence (DNA): TGTGCCAGCAGCCGATTCAGGGTTGGCTATGGCTACACCTTC.

This clone was counted once. This chain connects TRBV30 to TRBJ1-1; a weak D match, TRBD1 (6 bases). Trimming shortened V by 5 bases and J by 3 bases, and 22 bases separated the two germline ends. The length of the CDR3 is 16 residues. Germline V CDR1 and CDR2: GTSNPN, SVGIG (reference sequence). CDR3: CAWARVTGSRHTEAFF. CDR3 coding DNA: TGTGCCTGGGCACGGGTGACAGGCAGCCGTCACACTGAAGCTTTCTTT. Filled out from reference TRBV30 and TRBJ1-1, the complete variable domain reads SQTIHQWPATLVQPVGSPLSLECTVEGTSNPNLYWYRQAAGRGLQLLFYSVGIGQISSEVPQNLSASRPQDRQFILSSKKLLLSDSGFYLCAWARVTGSRHTEAFFGQGTRLTVV.

This clone appeared once. This rearrangement joins TRBV9 to TRBJ1-2, with unresolved D. Germline V gives CDR1 SGDLS, CDR2 YYNGEE. The V gene lost 0 bases and the J gene lost 8 bases, with 14 bases spanning the gap. This CDR3 comprises 14 residues. CDR3 in DNA: TGTGCCAGCAGCGTAGATATAGGAATGGGCGGCTACACCTTC. Translating gives CASSVDIGMGGYTF.

The rearrangement uses TRBV10-3 and TRBJ1-2; no firm D call. V gave up 4 bases and J gave up 6 bases, with 12 bases separating them. Germline V lookup: CDR1 ENHRY, CDR2 SYGVKD. The CDR3 has 13 amino acids. The CDR3 DNA follows: TGTGCCATCAGTGGTTTGGGAGGAGATGGCTACACCTTC. It codes for CAISGLGGDGYTF.

This clone was recorded once. The chain uses TRBV30 and TRBJ2-5; D possibly corresponds to TRBD2 (6 bases). Germline CDR1 and CDR2: GTSNPN and SVGIG (reference sequence). The CDR3 sequence is 16 residues long. The V gene lost 4 bases and the J gene lost 1 base, with 19 bases spanning the gap. Here the CDR3 reads CAWTGSGGVVQETQYF. In DNA, the CDR3 is TGTGCCTGGACCGGTTCCGGGGGAGTAGTCCAAGAGACCCAGTACTTC.

The rearrangement joins TRBV15 to TRBJ1-6, with 9 bases aligning to TRBD1. This CDR3 has 16 amino acids. The V and J ends lost 2 bases and 9 bases, in that order; junction bases with no gene match: 8. The germline V gene encodes CDR1 LNHNV and CDR2 YYDKDF (reference sequence). CDR3 sequence: CATSRPGGTGRSPLHF. CDR3 in DNA: TGTGCCACCAGCAGACCCGGGGGGACAGGGCGTTCACCCCTCCACTTT. Variable domain in full (rest from reference TRBV15 and TRBJ1-6): DAMVIQNPRYQVTQFGKPVTLSCSQTLNHNVMYWYQQKSSQAPKLLFHYYDKDFNNEADTPDNFQSRRPNTSFCFLDIRSPGLGDTAMYLCATSRPGGTGRSPLHFGNGTRLTVT.

The chain couples TRBV29-1 to TRBJ1-3; tentatively, D is TRBD1 (6 bases). This CDR3 region has 15 residues. The V end was cut by 5 bases, the J end by 0 bases, with 14 bases between. Germline V gene lookup returns CDR1 SQVTM and CDR2 ANQGSEA. CDR3 in amino acids: CSVSQGPYSGNTIYF. The CDR3 coding sequence is TGCAGCGTTTCACAGGGCCCCTACTCTGGAAACACCATATATTTT.

V is TRBV5-4 and J is TRBJ2-1, with D possibly matching TRBD1 (5 bases). Trimming shortened V by 0 bases and J by 0 bases, and 7 bases separated the two germline ends. The CDR3 runs to 15 residues. CDR1 is SGHNT, CDR2 YYREEE, per germline (reference sequence). CDR3: CASSLEGPSYNEQFF. CDR3 nucleotides: TGTGCCAGCAGCTTGGAGGGGCCCTCCTACAATGAGCAGTTCTTC.

This clone was observed a single time. The rearrangement joins TRBV7-2 to TRBJ1-2; tentative D call: TRBD1 (6 bases). CDR1 and CDR2 from the germline V gene are SGHTA and FQGNSA. The CDR3 sequence is 12 residues long. Trimming pared 5 bases from V and 7 bases from J, leaving 11 bases between. CDR3 DNA sequence: TGTGCCAGCAGCCGTGACAGGACTGGCTACACCTTC. Residues: CASSRDRTGYTF.

CDR3 in DNA: TGTGCCAGCAGCCAACCCCCGGGGGGGTACAATGAGCAGTTCTTC. Translated, it gives CASSQPPGGYNEQFF. The rearrangement links TRBV14 to TRBJ2-1; 8 nucleotides agree with TRBD2. V shed 2 bases, J shed 4 bases, and the junction held 4 bases outside the gene matches. CDR1 is SGHDN, CDR2 FVKESK, per germline. The CDR3 is 15 residues long.

V gene TRBV2 combines with J gene TRBJ1-3; D gene unclear. The CDR3 is 12 residues long. The V and J ends lost 4 bases and 3 bases respectively, with 4 bases between them. The germline V gene encodes CDR1 SNHLY and CDR2 FYNNEI. The CDR3 nucleotides are TGTGCCAGCAGTGTTAATGGAAACACCATATATTTT. It encodes CASSVNGNTIYF.